This record concerns one TCR beta chain sequence. The data are from a study of blood T cell repertoires in COVID-19. Authors' processing steps: It was from reference gene primer amplification that nucleated cell counts were estimated. The protocol was immunoSEQ multiplex PCR, while the TCRdb copy is restricted to in-frame clones and leaves out a portion. V, J and clone size derive from that table, while D and trimming were established from the DNA sequence. The sample holds roughly 250,000 clones; 87% are singletons and the top ten take around 6%. Residents of about two dozen US areas, aged roughly 18 to 89 years, made up the participants. Researchers sorted participants into cohorts using their self-reported clinical history. Sequenced sample: PBMCs or T cells enriched from blood (not recorded which). This clonotype was obtained from a woman in her twenties or thirties with acute COVID-19.

CDR3 DNA: TGTGCCAGCAGCATTCAGGGTTATGGCTACACCTTC. Translating it yields CASSIQGYGYTF. The chain employs TRBV7-2 and TRBJ1-2; possible D gene TRBD1, 5 bases. Germline V gene sequence: CDR1 SGHTA, CDR2 FQGNSA. The CDR3 has 12 residues. V dropped 5 bases and J dropped 5 bases, with 9 bases sitting between them.